Presented here are 8 T cell receptor beta chains from one specimen sequenced in a study of vaccination effects on CD4 cells after COVID-19. Expansion with viral peptide pools was applied to antigen-specific CD4+ T cells by the ViraFEST assay prior to sequencing. With roughly 10 days of culture completed, CD4+ T cells were isolated. The study found no prior SARS-CoV-2 infection in the vaccine recipients, who tested negative for nucleocapsid antibodies. Here immunoSEQ multiplex PCR was the method, and the copy in TCRdb shows in-frame clones only, minus some. The sample yields 73,000 or so clones, around 78% seen once. No antigens are known for them. The specimen was CD4+ T cells from PBMCs cultured with SARS-CoV-2 spike peptides, collected before COVID-19 vaccination. All receptors come from a human donor who received a COVID-19 vaccine.

This chain links TRBV5-1 with TRBJ1-6; unclear D gene. The germline V and J ends were trimmed by 2 bases and 5 bases, with 14 bases remaining between them. Germline-derived CDR1 and CDR2 are SGHRS and YFSETQ. CDR3 length: 16 amino acids. This chain's CDR3 is CASSFGPTGNNSPLHF. The CDR3 nucleotides are TGCGCCAGCAGCTTCGGTCCCACTGGAAATAATTCACCCCTCCACTTT.

The V and J genes are TRBV6-1 and TRBJ1-6; maybe TRBD1 (6 bases). Germline V gives CDR1 MNHNS, CDR2 SASEGT. Trimming took off 2 bases at V and 14 bases at J, with 19 bases between the two ends. The CDR3 consists of 15 residues. The CDR3 reads CASSEMWDTKRSLHF. The CDR3, as DNA: TGTGCCAGCAGTGAAATGTGGGACACCAAACGGTCCCTCCACTTT.

The chain carries TRBV5-1 and TRBJ1-2; D ambiguous. CDR1 and CDR2 (germline): SGHRS, YFSETQ. With 2 bases removed from V and 1 base from J, the gap between germline ends came to 9 bases. This CDR3 is 14 amino acids long. The CDR3 loop reads CASSFSPVNYGYTF. The CDR3 DNA sequence: TGCGCCAGCAGCTTTTCTCCGGTTAACTATGGCTACACCTTC.

The CDR3 region is CASSLTGEPGDTQYF. CDR3 in DNA: TGTGCCAGCAGCTTAACGGGAGAACCGGGAGATACGCAGTATTTT. The chain is built from TRBV7-3 and TRBJ2-3; D possibly corresponds to TRBD2 (5 bases). Germline values: CDR1 SGHTA, CDR2 FQGTGA. Between the trimmed V and J ends, which lost 0 bases and 5 bases, there was a span of 12 bases. The CDR3 covers 15 residues.

Here the CDR3 DNA reads TGTGCCAGCAGTGAATTACTACATGAAAAACTGTTTTTT. It yields the protein CASSELLHEKLFF. V gene TRBV2 combines with J gene TRBJ1-4; the D is unclear. The CDR3 is made up of 13 amino acids. Trimming pared 2 bases from V and 6 bases from J, leaving 7 bases between. The germline V gene encodes CDR1 SNHLY and CDR2 FYNNEI.

This sequence joins TRBV6-1 and TRBJ2-5, with no clear D. Germline assignment: CDR1 MNHNS and CDR2 SASEGT. V was clipped by 4 bases and J by 5 bases, with 20 bases between them. This CDR3 region has 16 residues. CDR3 region: CASSVSGTRFGETQYF. Written as DNA, the CDR3 is TGTGCCAGCAGTGTTTCAGGCACTCGTTTCGGGGAGACCCAGTACTTC.

This chain links TRBV19 with TRBJ2-3; maybe TRBD1 (6 bases). The V end was cut by 8 bases, the J end by 2 bases, with 17 bases between. The germline V gene has CDR1 LNHDA and CDR2 SQIVND (reference sequence). This CDR3 region has 15 residues. The CDR3 sequence is CASRVNRAATDTQYF. The CDR3 coding sequence is TGTGCCAGTCGTGTCAACAGGGCAGCCACAGATACGCAGTATTTT.

The chain joins TRBV7-8 to TRBJ2-5; 7 bases line up with TRBD2. The CDR3 is made up of 14 amino acids. Germline CDR1 and CDR2: SGHVS and FQNEAQ. The V gene end was trimmed by 1 base and the J gene end by 5 bases; junction bases not matched to a gene: 4. CDR3 bases: TGTGCCAGCAGCTTAGACGCGGGGGAGGAGACCCAGTACTTC. Amino acids: CASSLDAGEETQYF.